These 32 T cell receptor beta chains share one sample of origin, sequenced in a study of PD-1 blockade in mismatch repair-deficient tumors. The method was immunoSEQ multiplex PCR; TCRdb's version includes in-frame clones alone and lacks a portion of them. The sample includes 50,000 or so clones, around 77% of them seen just once. The sample in question was PBMCs, obtained before pembrolizumab treatment. Receptors were obtained from an adult with mismatch repair-deficient cancer.

The table lists this clone with a count of one. The J gene is TRBJ2-1, the V gene TRBV5-4; 8 positions agree with TRBD2. V gave up 0 bases and J gave up 8 bases; unmatched junction bases: 7. The germline V gene encodes CDR1 SGHNT and CDR2 YYREEE (reference sequence). The CDR3 has 15 residues. DNA for the CDR3: TGTGCCAGCAGCTTGGCCGGGACTAGAAGCCATGAGCAGTTCTTC. The encoded protein is CASSLAGTRSHEQFF.

The rearrangement joins TRBV29-1 to TRBJ1-2; maybe TRBD1 (5 bases). V lost 2 bases and J lost 2, with 6 bases in between. Germline V CDR1 and CDR2: SQVTM, ANQGSEA. The CDR3 has 12 amino acids. The CDR3 is CSVETGNYGYTF. CDR3 nucleotides: TGCAGCGTTGAAACAGGAAACTATGGCTACACCTTC.

The chain combines TRBV28 with TRBJ2-7; the D is unclear. The germline V gene encodes CDR1 MDHEN and CDR2 SYDVKM. V lost 2 bases and J lost 1, with 12 bases in between. The CDR3 is 15 amino acids. The CDR3 loop reads CASSLVRPQSYEQYF. As DNA, the CDR3 is TGTGCCAGCAGTTTAGTACGCCCTCAGTCCTACGAGCAGTACTTC.

The rearrangement links TRBV19 to TRBJ2-1, with 7 bases fitting TRBD2. This CDR3 spans 13 amino acids. J gave up 10 bases and V 5 bases, and 8 bases lay outside the gene matches. The germline V gene has CDR1 LNHDA and CDR2 SQIVND (reference sequence). DNA for the CDR3: TGTGCCAGTAGTCCCCACAAGCGGGAAGAGCAGTTCTTC. Translated, it gives CASSPHKREEQFF.

This clone rates as medium-sized. The chain employs TRBV6-1 and TRBJ1-1; 9 nucleotides line up with TRBD1. The CDR3 is 15 residues long. Germline V gene lookup returns CDR1 MNHNS and CDR2 SASEGT. Trimming at V came to 4 bases and at J to 3 bases, leaving 6 bases not matched to a gene. CDR3 coding DNA: TGTGCCAGCAGTGGAGTGACAGGGGGGTACACTGAAGCTTTCTTT. As protein: CASSGVTGGYTEAFF.

The gene calls are TRBV5-1 and TRBJ1-1, with a weak D call TRBD1 (5 bases). V dropped 1 base and J dropped 4 bases, with 14 bases sitting between them. Per germline, CDR1 SGHRS and CDR2 YFSETQ. This CDR3 is built from 15 residues. This CDR3 is CASSLTGLYRTEAFF. The CDR3 DNA reads TGCGCCAGCAGCTTGACAGGCCTTTACCGCACTGAAGCTTTCTTT.

This chain joins TRBV7-2 and TRBJ2-5, with 14 positions matching TRBD2. The CDR3 contains 16 residues. The germline gives CDR1 SGHTA, CDR2 FQGNSA. V trimming: 5 bases; J trimming: 5 bases; junction bases outside the gene matches: 7. The CDR3 loop is CASSVGTSGSWETQYF. The CDR3 DNA reads as TGTGCCAGCAGCGTAGGGACTAGCGGGAGTTGGGAGACCCAGTACTTC.

The chain uses TRBV7-8 and TRBJ1-1, with D possibly matching TRBD1 (6 bases). Germline V gene sequence: CDR1 SGHVS, CDR2 FQNEAQ. There are 14 residues in the CDR3. V was trimmed by 2 bases and J by 8 bases, leaving 15 bases between them. CDR3 protein: CASSLPEGGAEAFF. The CDR3 DNA reads TGTGCCAGCAGCTTACCCGAGGGGGGAGCAGAAGCTTTCTTT.

The V and J genes are TRBV11-2 and TRBJ2-2; D tentatively fits TRBD1 or TRBD2 (5 bases each). V was shortened by 0 bases and J by 6 bases, with 8 bases between the two germline ends. CDR3 length: 14 amino acids. CDR1 is SGHAT, CDR2 FQNNGV, per germline. The CDR3 DNA reads as TGTGCCAGCAGCTTAGAGGGGACGGCCGGGGAGCTGTTTTTT. This sequence encodes CASSLEGTAGELFF.

The V and J genes are TRBV5-1 and TRBJ2-7, with D tentatively TRBD2 (6 bases). CDR3 length: 15 amino acids. Germline CDR1 and CDR2: SGHRS and YFSETQ. The V gene lost 4 bases and the J gene lost 2 bases, with 16 bases spanning the gap. The CDR3 coding sequence is TGCGCCAGCAGCCCACTCAGCGGGTTTACCTACGAGCAGTACTTC. Its protein product is CASSPLSGFTYEQYF.

The rearrangement joins TRBV27 to TRBJ2-7; 8 bases are shared with TRBD1. The V gene end was trimmed by 5 bases and the J gene end by 4 bases; junction bases not matched to a gene: 10. The CDR3 runs to 15 residues. CDR1 and CDR2 from the germline V gene are MNHEY and SMNVEV (reference sequence). The CDR3 DNA is TGTGCCAGCAGTCTCCGGGCAGGGGGCTTTTACGAGCAGTACTTC. Translation: CASSLRAGGFYEQYF.

This chain connects TRBV7-9 to TRBJ2-7; D gene unclear. The CDR3 length is 13 residues. Looked up from germline, CDR1 is SEHNR and CDR2 is FQNEAQ (reference sequence). V lost 8 bases, J lost 0 bases, and 11 bases lay in between. The CDR3 spells CASVLVNSYEQYF. In DNA form, the CDR3 reads TGTGCCAGCGTGCTAGTAAACTCCTACGAGCAGTACTTC.

The V and J genes are TRBV11-3 and TRBJ1-2, with D possibly being TRBD1 (5 bases). Germline assignment: CDR1 SGHNT and CDR2 YENEEA. This CDR3 is built from 14 residues. V lost 5 bases and J lost 8, with 18 bases in between. The CDR3 bases are TGTGCCAGCAGCATCGTTGGGACGCCGGGGGGCTACACCTTC. Translation gives CASSIVGTPGGYTF.

The chain carries TRBV5-8 and TRBJ2-5, with 13 bases that match TRBD2. The CDR3 contains 16 residues. Unmatched junction bases numbered 7, after V lost 5 bases and J lost 3 bases. The V gene's germline CDR1 is SGHTS and CDR2 YDEGEE. The CDR3 here is CASRYTGLAGEETQYF. CDR3 DNA sequence: TGTGCCAGCAGATACACCGGACTAGCGGGAGAAGAGACCCAGTACTTC.

The chain couples TRBV9 to TRBJ2-7; 10 bases line up with TRBD2. This CDR3 has 15 amino acids. Germline V gives CDR1 SGDLS, CDR2 YYNGEE. V lost 4 bases, J lost 4 bases, and 8 bases stayed unmatched. The CDR3 nucleotides read TGTGCCAGCAGCCTCGGACTAGCGGCTTCTTACGAGCAGTACTTC. Its protein product is CASSLGLAASYEQYF.

The gene calls are TRBV7-2 and TRBJ1-1; the D gene is possibly TRBD1 (6 bases). Deletions cut 4 bases from V and 7 bases from J, with 19 bases between. This CDR3 spans 15 amino acids. Germline V gene data show CDR1 as SGHTA and CDR2 as FQGNSA. CDR3 coding DNA: TGTGCCAGCAGCTCGAGCCTACAGGGAATCGGTGAAGCTTTCTTT. This encodes CASSSSLQGIGEAFF.

This clone has only a few counts. The J gene is TRBJ2-3, the V gene TRBV27, with D perhaps matching TRBD2 (6 bases). V gave up 2 bases and J gave up 4 bases, with 10 bases separating them. CDR3 length equals 14 residues. Germline CDR1 reads MNHEY; CDR2 reads SMNVEV (reference sequence). Here the CDR3 DNA reads TGTGCCAGCAGTTTACTTCTAGCGTCAGATACGCAGTATTTT. Protein product: CASSLLLASDTQYF.

This sequence joins TRBV19 and TRBJ1-2; no firm D call. The V gene's germline CDR1 is LNHDA and CDR2 SQIVND (reference sequence). The CDR3 loop spans 16 amino acids. V dropped 3 bases and J dropped 3 bases, with 17 bases sitting between them. CDR3 sequence reads: CASSMPLSTPDYGYTF. CDR3 bases: TGTGCCAGTAGTATGCCCCTCTCCACCCCGGACTATGGCTACACCTTC.

The CDR3 DNA reads as TGTGCCAGCAGCTCGTCGGGGTTATCGGGGGGTGAGCAGTTCTTC. This sequence encodes CASSSSGLSGGEQFF. The chain links TRBV11-2 to TRBJ2-1, with 7 bases lining up with TRBD2. J was trimmed by 9 bases and V by 4 bases; bases with no gene match: 12. Germline CDR1 SGHAT, CDR2 FQNNGV. This CDR3 contains 15 residues.

This sequence joins TRBV10-1 and TRBJ1-1, with D unclear. The germline V and J ends were trimmed by 1 base and 1 base, with 7 bases remaining between them. The germline gives CDR1 WNHNN, CDR2 SYGVQD (reference sequence). The CDR3 runs to 14 residues. DNA of the CDR3: TGCGCCAGCAGTGAGTACCAGTCGAACACTGAAGCTTTCTTT. As protein: CASSEYQSNTEAFF.

The J gene is TRBJ2-2, the V gene TRBV10-3; the D gene is possibly TRBD1 (6 bases). CDR3 length: 16 residues. Trimming pared 0 bases from V and 0 bases from J, leaving 8 bases between. Germline CDR1 is ENHRY and CDR2 is SYGVKD. CDR3 region: CAISESQGANTGELFF. The CDR3 nucleotides are TGTGCCATCAGTGAGTCACAGGGCGCGAACACCGGGGAGCTGTTTTTT.

The J gene is TRBJ2-1, the V gene TRBV7-8; D not resolved. The germline CDR1 and CDR2 sequences are SGHVS and FQNEAQ. V was cut by 2 bases and J by 0 bases, with 5 bases left in between. This CDR3 has 14 amino acids. In nucleotides, the CDR3 is TGTGCCAGCAGCTTACGAGACTCCTACAATGAGCAGTTCTTC. It yields the protein CASSLRDSYNEQFF.

The genes are TRBV7-5 and TRBJ2-1; the table gives TRBD2 as D, unverified against the DNA. TRBV7-5 is an annotated pseudogene. CDR3 length: 15 amino acids. For the CDR3, the DNA is TGTGCCAGAAGCTTAGCTTCTAGCGGGAGGTTTGAGCAGTTCTTC. As protein: CARSLASSGRFEQFF.

This chain links TRBV7-2 with TRBJ1-4; TRBD1 agrees at 9 bases. Per the germline V gene, CDR1 is SGHTA and CDR2 is FQGNSA. This CDR3 region has 15 residues. V was pared by 5 bases and J by 7 bases, with 8 bases of the junction left unmatched. This CDR3 reads CASSTGQGLGEKLFF. DNA of the CDR3: TGTGCCAGCAGCACGGGACAGGGCCTTGGTGAAAAACTGTTTTTT. The full variable domain, its missing parts supplied by reference TRBV7-2 and TRBJ1-4, is GAGVSQSPSNKVTEKGKDVELRCDPISGHTALYWYRQSLGQGLEFLIYFQGNSAPDKSGLPSDRFSAERTGGSVSTLTIQRTQQEDSAVYLCASSTGQGLGEKLFFGSGTQLSVL.

The V gene is TRBV2, the J gene TRBJ1-3; D is possibly TRBD1 (5 bases). Germline lookup yields CDR1 SNHLY and CDR2 FYNNEI. Trimming took off 5 bases at V and 0 bases at J, with 11 bases between the two ends. The length of the CDR3 is 15 residues. The CDR3 here is CASSRQQSSGNTIYF. CDR3 sequence (DNA): TGTGCCAGCAGTAGACAGCAAAGCTCTGGAAACACCATATATTTT.

The rearrangement links TRBV27 to TRBJ2-2; either TRBD1 or TRBD2 may fit D (5 bases each). Germline CDR1 MNHEY, CDR2 SMNVEV (reference sequence). This CDR3 has 14 residues. Trimming shortened V by 6 bases and J by 8 bases, and 16 bases separated the two germline ends. The CDR3 DNA reads as TGTGCCAGCAGGACAGCAGCGGACCGGGGGGAGCTGTTTTTT. This sequence encodes CASRTAADRGELFF.

In its sample, this clone was seen a few times. The V gene is TRBV30, the J gene TRBJ1-2; weak D call: TRBD1 (5 bases). V was cut by 1 base and J by 7 bases, with 10 bases left in between. This CDR3 comprises 12 residues. Germline V gives CDR1 GTSNPN, CDR2 SVGIG (reference sequence). The CDR3 coding sequence is TGTGCCTGGAGTGCGAGTAGGGGTGGCTACACCTTC. It codes for CAWSASRGGYTF.

The gene calls are TRBV7-2 and TRBJ2-5; D is undetermined. The CDR3 runs 14 residues. Germline loops: CDR1 SGHTA, CDR2 FQGNSA. The germline V and J ends were trimmed by 1 base and 7 bases, with 13 bases remaining between them. This CDR3 reads CASSLDVNSGTQYF. The CDR3 DNA reads TGTGCCAGCAGCTTAGACGTAAATAGTGGGACCCAGTACTTC.

The rearrangement links TRBV19 to TRBJ2-1; 14 bases are a match to TRBD2. CDR1 is LNHDA, CDR2 SQIVND, per germline (reference sequence). After removal of 5 bases from V and 12 bases from J, the junction contained 6 bases not matched to a gene. This CDR3 region has 14 residues. CDR3 region: CASSPGLAGVSQFF. DNA for the CDR3: TGTGCCAGTAGTCCGGGACTAGCGGGAGTATCGCAGTTCTTC.

The chain combines TRBV2 with TRBJ2-3, with 8 bases aligning to TRBD2. The CDR3 spans 16 residues. Germline-derived CDR1 and CDR2 are SNHLY and FYNNEI. The J segment lost 2 bases and the V segment lost 5 bases, leaving 9 bases of the junction unmatched. CDR3 residues: CASSPRPSGYTDTQYF. As DNA, the CDR3 is TGTGCCAGCAGTCCCCGTCCTAGCGGGTACACAGATACGCAGTATTTT.

The V and J genes are TRBV5-6 and TRBJ1-2, with TRBD1 matching 11 bases. Losses at the gene ends were 0 bases for V and 8 bases for J; bases not matched to a gene: 9. The CDR3 is 16 amino acids. Germline CDR1 reads SGHDT; CDR2 reads YYEEEE. This CDR3 is CASSLGGDRGIRGYTF. The CDR3 DNA is TGTGCCAGCAGCTTGGGAGGGGACAGGGGGATTCGGGGCTACACCTTC.

The V call is TRBV7-2, the J call TRBJ2-5; no reliable D call. CDR1 is SGHTA, CDR2 FQGNSA, per germline. V was pared by 5 bases and J by 5 bases, with 6 bases between. This CDR3 region has 11 residues. This chain's CDR3 is CASSNVETQYF. The CDR3 coding sequence is TGTGCCAGCAGCAATGTCGAGACCCAGTACTTC. The whole variable domain, filled in from reference TRBV7-2 and TRBJ2-5, reads GAGVSQSPSNKVTEKGKDVELRCDPISGHTALYWYRQSLGQGLEFLIYFQGNSAPDKSGLPSDRFSAERTGGSVSTLTIQRTQQEDSAVYLCASSNVETQYFGPGTRLLVL.